These 10 T cell receptor beta chains came from one sample sequenced in a study of T cell clonality in common variable immunodeficiency. TCRdb's copy holds only in-frame clones and misses some; the assay was immunoSEQ multiplex PCR. This sample has tens of thousands of clones, each found more than once. The sample comprised peripheral blood mononuclear cells. The receptors shown here come from a person aged 18 to 75 in good health.

This clone has ten or more counts. The CDR3 sequence is CSVAVGQTSTEAFF. The sequenced CDR3 bases are TGCAGCGTAGCAGTGGGACAGACAAGCACTGAA. This sequence joins TRBV29-1 and TRBJ1-1; 7 bases line up with TRBD1. The CDR3 goes on 3 residues after the read ends, and that part is filled in from the germline J gene. With V trimmed by 6 bases and J by 4 bases, 11 bases remained unmatched. The CDR3 runs to 14 residues. CDR1 and CDR2 from the germline V gene are SQVTM and ANQGSEA.

Points on this clone: The read is 3 residues too short to cover the CDR3 end, so that end is filled in from the germline J gene. The chain combines TRBV14 with TRBJ2-7, with a weak D call TRBD2 (5 bases). The CDR3 length is 13 residues. Germline V gene sequence: CDR1 SGHDN, CDR2 FVKESK. V was clipped by 6 bases and J by 6 bases, with 15 bases between them. CDR3 sequence reads: CASRYGGRGEQYF. CDR3 DNA, as far as it was read: TGTGCCAGCAGGTACGGAGGTCGGGGCGAG.

This clone has only a few counts. The observed sequence ends 3 residues before the CDR3 terminus, with the missing tail filled in from the germline J gene. The rearrangement joins TRBV7-9 to TRBJ1-2; TRBD1 might be the D (5 bases). V was cut by 1 base and J by 4 bases, with 13 bases left in between. Per germline, CDR1 SEHNR and CDR2 FQNEAQ (reference sequence). This CDR3 is 15 amino acids long. This CDR3 reads CASSLDRSMGYGYTF. The covered CDR3 bases are TGTGCCAGCAGCTTAGACAGGTCCATGGGCTATGGC.

This clone has a count of ten or more. From the germline J gene comes the end of the CDR3, since the read stops 3 residues before it. This chain links TRBV27 with TRBJ2-5; 9 positions match TRBD2. The CDR3 is 16 amino acids. In germline, CDR1 is MNHEY, CDR2 SMNVEV (reference sequence). V gave up 3 bases and J gave up 2 bases; unmatched junction bases: 7. The sequenced part of the CDR3 DNA is TGTGCCAGCAGTTTGAGTAGCGGGAGAAGGCAAGAGACC. Protein product: CASSLSSGRRQET. The CDR3 in its entirety is CASSLSSGRRQETQYF.

On this clone: At one end, the junction sequence differs from germline, possibly due to a read error. The part of the CDR3 DNA that was read is TGTGCCGGCAGCTTAGAACAGTCTAATGAGAAA. It yields the protein CAGSLEQSNEK. In full, the CDR3 is CAGSLEQSNEKLFF. This chain connects TRBV7-2 to TRBJ1-4; D gene ambiguous. The read ends 3 residues before the CDR3 terminus; that terminus is restored from the germline J gene. Germline V gene data show CDR1 as SGHTA and CDR2 as FQGNSA. CDR3 size: 14 residues.

This clone has a count of ten or more. The junction differs from germline at one of its ends, possibly a read error. The CDR3 end lies 3 residues beyond the end of the read and is filled in from the germline J gene. V gene TRBV4-2 combines with J gene TRBJ1-1; D gene ambiguous. This CDR3 has 17 residues. Germline V gene lookup returns CDR1 LGHNA and CDR2 YNFKEQ. CDR3 residues: CASSQESLFRMNTEAFF. The CDR3 DNA, read in part, is TGCGCCAGCAGCCAAGAGTCCCTTTTCAGGATGAACACTGAA.

This clone came up many times. The CDR3 is cut off 3 residues early in the read; its end comes from the germline J gene. This chain connects TRBV5-1 to TRBJ2-7; maybe TRBD2 (5 bases). The germline gives CDR1 SGHRS, CDR2 YFSETQ. Trimming pared 0 bases from V and 4 bases from J, leaving 20 bases between. This CDR3 contains 17 residues. Incomplete CDR3 DNA: TGCGCCAGCAGCTTGGATGGCGGGCCCCTGTTCCGATACGAG. Its translation is CASSLDGGPLFRYE. The full CDR3 reads CASSLDGGPLFRYEQYF.

This clone appeared many times. The read halts 3 residues ahead of the CDR3 end, with the missing end drawn from the germline J gene. The chain uses TRBV12-3 or TRBV12-4 and TRBJ2-3, with 8 bases matching TRBD1. Trimming at V came to 2 bases and at J to 8 bases, leaving 9 bases not matched to a gene. The CDR3 covers 15 residues. CDR3 DNA (partial): TGTGCCAGCAGTTTAACCAGGGGGCGAATAAGTACG. Translation: CASSLTRGRIST. The full-length CDR3 reads as CASSLTRGRISTQYF.

In this sample, this clone turned up many times. The CDR3 extends 3 residues past the end of the read, so its final part is completed from the germline J gene. The chain employs TRBV7-6 and TRBJ1-6, with a possible D match to TRBD1 (6 bases). The CDR3 runs to 16 residues. The V end was cut by 5 bases, the J end by 8 bases, with 19 bases between. Germline CDR1 and CDR2: SGHVS and FNYEAQ. The CDR3 protein is CASSLGGLEVYSPLHF. The covered CDR3 bases are TGTGCCAGCAGCCTCGGGGGGCTCGAGGTATATTCACCC. Combining the CDR3 with reference TRBV7-6 and TRBJ1-6 gives the whole variable domain GAGVSQSPRYKVTKRGQDVALRCDPISGHVSLYWYRQALGQGPEFLTYFNYEAQQDKSGLPNDRFSAERPEGSISTLTIQRTEQRDSAMYRCASSLGGLEVYSPLHFGNGTRLTVT.

Many counts were recorded for this clone. With the read ending 3 residues before the CDR3 end, the germline J gene is used to fill in that end. The chain combines TRBV19 with TRBJ1-2; D is possibly TRBD1 (5 bases). This CDR3 is built from 12 residues. The V gene's germline CDR1 is LNHDA and CDR2 SQIVND (reference sequence). CDR3 residues: CASSITGGGYTF. The covered CDR3 bases are TGTGCCAGTAGCATAACAGGAGGCGGC.